A selection of T cell receptor beta chains follows, all from one sample in a study of early T cells in non-severe SARS-CoV-2 infection. TCRdb re-called the 5' RACE reads through MiXCR, storing one row per CDR3 protein. Of about 100,000 distinct CDR3 sequences listed, 13% are singletons. Sequenced input: whole blood. The receptors come from an adult who was a healthcare worker with PCR-confirmed SARS-CoV-2 infection or an uninfected control (not recorded which). Each CDR3 is given with its conserved first and last residue. D genes are given only for firm matches. Size is omitted from some rows. Given values are once, few, many or a class for expanded clones.

j_call | v_call | d_call | clone_size | cdr3_aa | cdr3_nt
TRBJ1-1 | TRBV18 | . | many | CASSSGDTYRGAFF | TGTGCCAGCTCGTCCGGGGACACGTACCGGGGGGCTTTCTTT
TRBJ2-7 | TRBV6-6 | TRBD1 | many | CASSCGQGRHEQYF | TGTGCCAGCAGTTGCGGACAGGGTCGGCACGAGCAGTACTTC
TRBJ1-2 | TRBV28 | TRBD1 | many | CASSTGEYGYTF | TGTGCCAGCAGCACAGGGGAGTATGGCTACACCTTC
TRBJ2-5 | TRBV14 | . | few | CASSRTPGPQETQYF | TGTGCCAGCAGCCGGACCCCGGGTCCCCAAGAGACCCAGTACTTC
TRBJ2-2 | TRBV2 | TRBD1 | . | CASKRTGVATGELFF | TGTGCCAGCAAACGGACAGGGGTCGCCACCGGGGAGCTGTTTTTT
TRBJ2-5 | TRBV29-1 | TRBD2 | many | CSASGGKETQYF | TGCAGCGCTAGCGGGGGCAAAGAGACCCAGTACTTC
TRBJ2-3 | TRBV11-2 | . | . | CASSLGAGPLTDTQYF | TGTGCCAGCAGCTTAGGGGCGGGGCCTCTCACAGATACGCAGTATTTT
TRBJ2-7 | TRBV5-5 | . | few | CASPLFRRKTYEQYF | TGTGCCAGCCCCCTTTTTCGGCGGAAAACCTACGAGCAGTACTTC
TRBJ1-1 | TRBV6-6 | . | . | CASATVVGLEAFF | TGTGCCAGCGCTACCGTAGTTGGGCTGGAAGCTTTCTTT
TRBJ2-7 | TRBV27 | . | . | CASRMDTGSEQYF | TGTGCCAGCAGAATGGACACCGGGAGCGAGCAGTACTTC
TRBJ1-3 | TRBV13 | . | few | CASSSTGGNTIYF | TGTGCCAGCAGCTCTACGGGAGGAAACACCATATATTTT
TRBJ2-7 | TRBV6-6 | TRBD2 | many | CASNPASGGDEQYF | TGTGCCAGCAACCCCGCTAGCGGGGGGGATGAGCAGTACTTC
TRBJ1-6 | TRBV3-1 | . | many | CASKRTQGGNSPLHF | TGTGCCAGCAAACGAACCCAAGGAGGCAATTCACCCCTCCACTTT
TRBJ2-1 | TRBV3-1 | TRBD2 | few | CASSPTSGGSLFNEQFF | TGTGCCAGCAGCCCGACTAGCGGGGGGAGCCTATTCAATGAGCAGTTCTTC
TRBJ1-1 | TRBV18 | TRBD1 | few | CASSWDSYTEAFF | TGTGCCAGCTCATGGGACAGCTACACTGAAGCTTTCTTT
TRBJ2-5 | TRBV29-1 | . | . | CSSQTVETQYF | TGCAGCTCCCAGACAGTAGAGACCCAGTACTTC
TRBJ2-5 | TRBV6-6 | TRBD1 | many | CASSDPSSTGGSETQYF | TGTGCCAGCAGTGACCCTAGCTCAACAGGGGGTAGCGAGACCCAGTACTTC
TRBJ1-2 | TRBV6-5 | TRBD1 | . | CASSYYRTGRFEDGYTF | TGTGCCAGCAGTTATTATAGGACAGGACGCTTTGAGGATGGCTACACCTTC
TRBJ2-3 | TRBV7-2 | . | few | CASSFSRNTDTQYF | TGTGCCAGCAGCTTTTCGCGAAACACAGATACGCAGTATTTT
TRBJ1-1 | TRBV12-3/TRBV12-4 | . | few | CASSFQGRTEAFF | TGTGCCAGCAGTTTTCAGGGGCGCACTGAAGCTTTCTTT
TRBJ2-1 | TRBV6-5 | TRBD2 | . | CASSYGTLSGGAYEQFF | TGTGCCAGCAGTTACGGGACCCTTAGCGGGGGGGCCTATGAGCAGTTCTTC
TRBJ2-1 | TRBV29-1 | . | many | CSVEGGQGINNEQFF | TGCAGCGTTGAAGGCGGCCAGGGGATTAACAATGAGCAGTTCTTC
TRBJ1-1 | TRBV6-6 | TRBD1 | . | CASSTPGQGAEAFF | TGTGCCAGCAGCACCCCGGGACAGGGGGCTGAAGCTTTCTTT
TRBJ1-1 | TRBV4-1 | . | few | CASSPHMNTEAFF | TGCGCCAGCAGCCCCCACATGAACACTGAAGCTTTCTTT
TRBJ1-4 | TRBV10-1 | . | few | CASRSRTPPAANDEKLFF | TGCGCCAGCAGGTCCAGGACACCCCCCGCAGCAAATGATGAAAAACTGTTTTTT
TRBJ2-7 | TRBV3-1 | TRBD1 | . | CASSQTGTVGEQYF | TGTGCCAGCAGCCAGACAGGGACGGTGGGCGAGCAGTACTTC
TRBJ1-5 | TRBV28 | . | . | CASTAGLPFSQPQHF | TGTGCCAGCACGGCAGGTCTTCCGTTCAGTCAGCCCCAGCATTTT